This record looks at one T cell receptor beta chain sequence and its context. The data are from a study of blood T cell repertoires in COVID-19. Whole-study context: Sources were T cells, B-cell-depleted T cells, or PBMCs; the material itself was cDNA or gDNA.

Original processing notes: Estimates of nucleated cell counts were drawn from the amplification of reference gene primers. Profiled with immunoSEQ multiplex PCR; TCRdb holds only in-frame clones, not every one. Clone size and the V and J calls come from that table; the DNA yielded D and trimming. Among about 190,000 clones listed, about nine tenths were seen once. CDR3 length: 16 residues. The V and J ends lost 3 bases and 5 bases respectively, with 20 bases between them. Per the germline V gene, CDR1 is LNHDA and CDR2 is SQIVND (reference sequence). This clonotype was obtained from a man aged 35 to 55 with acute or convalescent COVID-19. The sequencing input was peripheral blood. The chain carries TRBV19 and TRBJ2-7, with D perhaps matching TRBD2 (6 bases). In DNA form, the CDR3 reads TGTGCCAGTAGTATCTCGACCGGACTACATTCGAACGAGCAGTACTTC. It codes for CASSISTGLHSNEQYF.